This T cell receptor (beta chain) originates from a study of tumor-infiltrating lymphocytes in localized non-small cell lung cancer. TCRdb keeps only in-frame clones here, not all; method: immunoSEQ multiplex PCR. The sample has approximately 13,000 clones; 79% are singletons. Per the germline V gene, CDR1 is KGHSH and CDR2 is LQKENI. V shed 0 bases and J shed 0 bases, with 8 bases lying between them. There are 15 residues in the CDR3. V usage is TRBV18 and J usage is TRBJ1-1; D unresolved. The sample was lung tumor tissue. The receptor was derived from a human donor with non-small cell lung cancer. Here the CDR3 reads CASSPPRQLNTEAFF. In DNA, the CDR3 is TGTGCCAGCTCACCACCGAGACAACTGAACACTGAAGCTTTCTTT.